These 20 T cell receptor beta chains came from one sample sequenced in a study of shared clonotypes between healthy human individuals. The assay was immunoSEQ multiplex PCR, and TCRdb's table has in-frame clones only and misses some. This table holds roughly 770,000 clones, about 96% found once. Naive CD8 cells, CD45RO-negative and positively selected for CCR7, excluded terminally differentiated effector memory CD45RA+ cells. Sample: naive CD8+ T cells sorted from blood. Receptors were obtained from a man aged 25 to 40 in good health.

This chain links TRBV29-1 with TRBJ2-3, with D possibly TRBD2 on 5 matching bases. The CDR3 is 12 amino acids. The germline CDR1 and CDR2 sequences are SQVTM and ANQGSEA. V lost 6 bases and J lost 3, with 10 bases in between. The CDR3 region has the DNA TGCAGCGTGTTTCGGGGTACAGATACGCAGTATTTT. Translating gives CSVFRGTDTQYF.

The genes are TRBV11-3 and TRBJ2-2, with 10 bases fitting TRBD2. There are 16 residues in the CDR3. J gave up 6 bases and V 2 bases, and 6 bases lay outside the gene matches. Germline loops: CDR1 SGHNT, CDR2 YENEEA. The CDR3 sequence is CASSLRASGSPGELFF. The CDR3 DNA reads TGTGCCAGCAGCTTACGTGCTAGCGGGAGCCCCGGGGAGCTGTTTTTT. The full variable domain, its missing parts supplied by reference TRBV11-3 and TRBJ2-2, is EAGVVQSPRYKIIEKKQPVAFWCNPISGHNTLYWYLQNLGQGPELLIRYENEEAVDDSQLPKDRFSAERLKGVDSTLKIQPAELGDSAVYLCASSLRASGSPGELFFGEGSRLTVL.

The V call is TRBV4-1, the J call TRBJ1-5; D may be TRBD1 (5 bases). Trimming left V 1 base short and J 6 bases short, with 19 bases between. The CDR3 spans 17 residues. The germline V gene has CDR1 MGHRA and CDR2 YSYEKL. DNA for the CDR3: TGCGCCAGCAGCCAAGTAGGTCGGAAGACCGGGGGTCAGCCCCAGCATTTT. It codes for CASSQVGRKTGGQPQHF.

The chain links TRBV2 to TRBJ1-2; 9 bases match TRBD1. Germline CDR1 reads SNHLY; CDR2 reads FYNNEI. The ends lost 7 bases at V and 0 bases at J; junction bases unmatched: 6. The CDR3 length is 15 residues. The CDR3, as DNA: TGTGCCAGCACCGTGAGACAGGGGGCTAACTATGGCTACACCTTC. Its translation: CASTVRQGANYGYTF.

V and J are TRBV11-3 and TRBJ2-2, with 11 bases that match TRBD2. This CDR3 spans 18 amino acids. Losses at the gene ends were 2 bases for V and 4 bases for J; bases not matched to a gene: 9. CDR1 is SGHNT, CDR2 YENEEA, per germline. This CDR3 reads CASSLSGLAEKGTGELFF. The DNA for the CDR3 is TGTGCCAGCAGCTTATCGGGACTAGCGGAGAAGGGCACCGGGGAGCTGTTTTTT.

This clone was detected once. The chain combines TRBV18 with TRBJ2-7; TRBD2 aligns across 10 bases. V was clipped by 3 bases and J by 3 bases; unmatched bases: 8. Germline values: CDR1 KGHSH, CDR2 LQKENI. There are 16 residues in the CDR3. The CDR3 nucleotides read TGTGCCAGCTCACCGTCTAGCGGGAGCTTTTTCTACGAGCAGTACTTC. It is translated as CASSPSSGSFFYEQYF. The variable domain in full, with the rest retrieved from reference TRBV18 and TRBJ2-7, is NAGVMQNPRHLVRRRGQEARLRCSPMKGHSHVYWYRQLPEEGLKFMVYLQKENIIDESGMPKERFSAEFPKEGPSILRIQQVVRGDSAAYFCASSPSSGSFFYEQYFGPGTRLTVT.

The CDR3 region is CASSLRFLREQYF. The CDR3 coding sequence is TGTGCCAGCAGTTTACGGTTTTTACGCGAGCAGTACTTC. The chain carries TRBV27 and TRBJ2-7; no firm D call. Trimming cost V 2 bases and J 6 bases, with 11 bases left between them. There are 13 residues in the CDR3. The germline CDR1 and CDR2 sequences are MNHEY and SMNVEV (reference sequence).

The rearrangement links TRBV7-9 to TRBJ1-2, with D unclear. The germline gives CDR1 SEHNR, CDR2 FQNEAQ (reference sequence). V was clipped by 1 base and J by 7 bases, with 22 bases between them. The CDR3 sequence is 17 residues long. CDR3 nucleotides: TGTGCCAGCAGCTTAGAATCCCTTAGGCAGGCCTCCGGTGGCTACACCTTC. Translation gives CASSLESLRQASGGYTF.

This clone showed up just once. The rearrangement links TRBV28 to TRBJ2-7; D tentatively fits TRBD1 or TRBD2 (5 bases each). Germline assignment: CDR1 MDHEN and CDR2 SYDVKM. The CDR3 is made up of 12 amino acids. Trimming stripped 10 bases from V and 2 bases from J, with 12 bases between. CDR3 DNA sequence: TGTGCCATTGGGACGAGGCCCTACGAGCAGTACTTC. Amino acids: CAIGTRPYEQYF.

The chain combines TRBV7-8 with TRBJ1-1, with D hard to call. The V end lost 1 base, the J end lost 3 bases, and 6 bases lay between the germline ends. Germline CDR1 is SGHVS and CDR2 is FQNEAQ. This CDR3 region has 13 residues. CDR3 loop: CASSLERHTEAFF. In DNA form, the CDR3 reads TGTGCCAGCAGCTTAGAGCGCCACACTGAAGCTTTCTTT.

The rearrangement uses TRBV6-5 and TRBJ2-5; TRBD1 might be the D (8 bases). Trimming stripped 1 base from V and 4 bases from J, with 16 bases between. The CDR3 is 16 residues long. Germline loops: CDR1 MNHEY, CDR2 SVGAGI. The CDR3 coding sequence is TGTGCCAGCAGTTACTTATCAGGGGGCGGGGGAGAGACCCAGTACTTC. Its protein is CASSYLSGGGGETQYF.

CDR3 nucleotides: TGTGCCTGGAACGAAGGGGGAAGCTCCTACGAGCAGTACTTC. Encoded protein: CAWNEGGSSYEQYF. The chain couples TRBV30 to TRBJ2-7; possibly TRBD1 for D (6 bases). Germline CDR1 is GTSNPN and CDR2 is SVGIG (reference sequence). Trimming stripped 4 bases from V and 0 bases from J, with 13 bases between. This CDR3 has 14 residues.

This chain links TRBV9 with TRBJ2-1; no reliable D call. V was clipped by 0 bases and J by 6 bases, with 10 bases between them. Germline values: CDR1 SGDLS, CDR2 YYNGEE. CDR3 length: 14 amino acids. Here the CDR3 reads CASSVESHPNEQFF. CDR3 DNA sequence: TGTGCCAGCAGCGTAGAGAGTCACCCCAATGAGCAGTTCTTC.

Comments on this clone: This specimen includes other DNA sequences encoding the same CDR3. The rearrangement uses TRBV10-3 and TRBJ2-7, with D perhaps matching TRBD1 (6 bases). Germline assignment: CDR1 ENHRY and CDR2 SYGVKD. The CDR3 is 14 amino acids. V lost 3 bases and J 1 base, leaving 10 bases between the germline ends. The CDR3 spells CAISEGTGSYEQYF. In DNA form, the CDR3 reads TGTGCCATCAGTGAAGGAACAGGGTCCTACGAGCAGTACTTC.

The CDR3 sequence: CASSLPVLTSGSPYEQYF. The CDR3 bases are TGTGCCAGCAGCTTGCCTGTCCTTACTAGCGGGAGTCCCTACGAGCAGTACTTC. This chain uses TRBV7-9 with TRBJ2-7; 11 bases line up with TRBD2. The ends lost 3 bases at V and 2 bases at J; junction bases unmatched: 12. Germline CDR1 SEHNR, CDR2 FQNEAQ (reference sequence). The CDR3 totals 18 residues.

This chain uses TRBV15 with TRBJ2-1; D possibly corresponds to TRBD1 (6 bases). The CDR3 runs 14 residues. Germline V lookup: CDR1 LNHNV, CDR2 YYDKDF (reference sequence). Trimming left V 3 bases short and J 3 bases short, with 9 bases between. The CDR3 region is CATSRGQIYNEQFF. For the CDR3, the DNA is TGTGCCACCAGCAGGGGACAAATCTACAATGAGCAGTTCTTC.

The CDR3, as DNA: TGTGCCAGCAGCGGGGGACAGCCGAACACCGGGGAGCTGTTTTTT. Translating gives CASSGGQPNTGELFF. The chain is built from TRBV9 and TRBJ2-2; 7 bases fit TRBD1. CDR3 length: 15 residues. After removal of 3 bases from V and 0 bases from J, the junction contained 2 bases not matched to a gene. In germline, CDR1 is SGDLS, CDR2 YYNGEE.

The V call is TRBV10-2, the J call TRBJ2-5; no firm D call. Germline values: CDR1 WSHSY, CDR2 SAAADI. Trimming took 0 bases from V and 5 from J, leaving 4 bases between them. The CDR3 length is 12 residues. The CDR3 DNA sequence: TGCGCCAGCAGTGAGTCGTGGGAGACCCAGTACTTC. Encoded protein: CASSESWETQYF.

This chain joins TRBV9 and TRBJ1-2; no reliable D call. Trimming took off 0 bases at V and 8 bases at J, with 8 bases between the two ends. Germline CDR1 reads SGDLS; CDR2 reads YYNGEE. This CDR3 is 12 amino acids long. The CDR3 is CASSVGDHGYTF. DNA for the CDR3: TGTGCCAGCAGCGTAGGTGATCACGGCTACACCTTC.

V usage is TRBV29-1 and J usage is TRBJ2-2, with 10 bases that match TRBD1. The CDR3 runs to 16 residues. The V gene end was trimmed by 7 bases and the J gene end by 2 bases; junction bases not matched to a gene: 10. CDR1 SQVTM and CDR2 ANQGSEA come from the germline V gene. The CDR3 nucleotides are TGCAGCGGTACACGGGACAGGGGCCAAAACACCGGGGAGCTGTTTTTT. Translation: CSGTRDRGQNTGELFF.